The clone carrying this T cell receptor (beta chain) was seen a single time. The data stem from a study of blood T cell repertoires in COVID-19. Sequencing was performed with immunoSEQ multiplex PCR; in TCRdb, only in-frame clones are kept and a portion is missing. Here the sample spans tens of thousands of clones, under 90% being singletons. The germline V gene has CDR1 SGHAT and CDR2 FQNNGV. The CDR3 loop spans 13 amino acids. The ends lost 2 bases at V and 6 bases at J; junction bases unmatched: 3. The sample consisted of peripheral blood. This receptor was taken from a human donor in a cohort sampled during active COVID-19. The chain is built from TRBV11-2 and TRBJ1-2; 7 bases fit TRBD1. The CDR3 here is CASSLNRGHGYTF. The CDR3, as DNA: TGTGCCAGCAGCTTAAACAGGGGCCATGGCTACACCTTC. Combining the CDR3 with reference TRBV11-2 and TRBJ1-2 gives the whole variable domain EAGVAQSPRYKIIEKRQSVAFWCNPISGHATLYWYQQILGQGPKLLIQFQNNGVVDDSQLPKDRFSAERLKGVDSTLKIQPAKLEDSAVYLCASSLNRGHGYTFGSGTRLTVV.